This record covers a single T cell receptor (beta chain). Its antigen is not identified. This sample was included in a study of CD8+ T cells in alopecia areata. Study summary: After 6 to 18 months of tofacitinib, follow-up continued 6 months off drug.

Sequencing used cDNA as its template, made by extracting RNA and reverse transcribing it. Repertoires were generated with immunoSEQ multiplex PCR, while TCRdb's copy carries only in-frame clones and drops some. The table shows more than 90,000 clones, with roughly 60% occurring only once. Regarding the study as a whole: There was only one nonresponder, so it was unclear how baseline CD8+ expansion relates to response. Higher clonality was seen in lesional scalp than in normal scalp, especially in alopecia totalis/universalis.

Treatment given: oral pan-JAK inhibitor, 5-10 mg twice daily. Individuals with alopecia areata gave both lesional scalp punch biopsies and peripheral blood for collection. The CDR3 spans 13 residues. V was pared by 4 bases and J by 0 bases, with 4 bases between. Germline V gene sequence: CDR1 MNHEY, CDR2 SMNVEV (reference sequence). The sequencing used CD8+ T cells sorted from blood, collected at week 4, from a patient treated with tofacitinib. The chain combines TRBV27 with TRBJ2-1; D not certain. This receptor was taken from a human donor with alopecia areata. CDR3 sequence reads: CASSWGSYNEQFF. DNA of the CDR3: TGTGCCAGCAGTTGGGGCTCCTACAATGAGCAGTTCTTC.